This T cell receptor (beta chain) comes out of a study of blood T cells in healthy people across ages. A sample-barcoded 5' primer and a J-beta primer mix were used in a second PCR of about 7 to 11 cycles. TCRdb called the 5' RACE reads again in MiXCR, with one record for every CDR3 protein. The data show roughly 2 million distinct CDR3 sequences, roughly 52% seen once. In germline, CDR1 is LGHNA, CDR2 YSLEER. J was trimmed by 5 bases and V by 4 bases; bases with no gene match: 6. The CDR3 is 15 residues long. Material for sequencing was blood. The J gene is TRBJ2-5, the V gene TRBV4-3; the match to TRBD1 covers 11 bases. The origin of this receptor is a woman aged 40-49 years in good health. CDR3 loop: CASSPQGDRGETQYF. CDR3 sequence (DNA): TGCGCCAGCAGCCCTCAAGGGGACAGGGGGGAGACCCAGTACTTC.